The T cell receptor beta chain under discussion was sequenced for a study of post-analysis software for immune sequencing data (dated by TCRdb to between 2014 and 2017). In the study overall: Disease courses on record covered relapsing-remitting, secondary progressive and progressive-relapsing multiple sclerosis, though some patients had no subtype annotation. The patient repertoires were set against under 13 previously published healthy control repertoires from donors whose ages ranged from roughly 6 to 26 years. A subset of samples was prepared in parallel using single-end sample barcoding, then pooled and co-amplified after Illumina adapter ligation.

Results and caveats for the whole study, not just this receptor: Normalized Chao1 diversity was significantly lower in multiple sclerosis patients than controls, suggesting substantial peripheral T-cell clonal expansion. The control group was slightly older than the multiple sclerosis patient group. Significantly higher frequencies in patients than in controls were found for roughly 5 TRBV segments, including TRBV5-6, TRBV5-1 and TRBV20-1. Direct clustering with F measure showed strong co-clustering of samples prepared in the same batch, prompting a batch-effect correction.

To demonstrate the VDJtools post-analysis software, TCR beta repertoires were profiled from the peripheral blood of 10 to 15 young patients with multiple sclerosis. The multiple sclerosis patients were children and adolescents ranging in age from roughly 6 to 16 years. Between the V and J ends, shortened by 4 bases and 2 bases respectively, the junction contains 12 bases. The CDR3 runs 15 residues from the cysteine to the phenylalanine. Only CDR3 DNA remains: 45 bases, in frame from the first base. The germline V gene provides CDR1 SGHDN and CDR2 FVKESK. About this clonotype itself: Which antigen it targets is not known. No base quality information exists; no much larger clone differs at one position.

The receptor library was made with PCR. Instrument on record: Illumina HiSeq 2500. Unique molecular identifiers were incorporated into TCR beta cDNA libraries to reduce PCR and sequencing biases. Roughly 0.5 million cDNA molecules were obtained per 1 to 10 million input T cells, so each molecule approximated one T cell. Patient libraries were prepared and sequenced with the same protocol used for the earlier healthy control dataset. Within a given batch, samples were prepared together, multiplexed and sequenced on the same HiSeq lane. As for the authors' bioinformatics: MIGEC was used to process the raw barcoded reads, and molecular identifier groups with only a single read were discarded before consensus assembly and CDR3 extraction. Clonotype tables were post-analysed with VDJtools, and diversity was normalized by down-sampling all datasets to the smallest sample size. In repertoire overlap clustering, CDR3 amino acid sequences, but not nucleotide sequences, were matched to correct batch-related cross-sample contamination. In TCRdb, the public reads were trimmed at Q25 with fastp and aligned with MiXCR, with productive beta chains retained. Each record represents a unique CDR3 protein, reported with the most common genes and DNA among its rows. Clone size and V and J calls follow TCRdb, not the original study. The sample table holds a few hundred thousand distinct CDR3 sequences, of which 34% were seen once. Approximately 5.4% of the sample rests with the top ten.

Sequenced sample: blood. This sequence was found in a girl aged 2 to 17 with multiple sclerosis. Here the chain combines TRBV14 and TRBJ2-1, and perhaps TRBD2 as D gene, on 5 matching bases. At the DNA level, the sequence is TGTGCCAGCAGCCCGAGGGTTGGCACCTACAATGAGCAGTTCTTC. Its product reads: CASSPRVGTYNEQFF.